These T cell receptor beta chains were read from a single sample in a study of T cells in localized non-small cell lung cancer. The table came from immunoSEQ multiplex PCR; TCRdb's copy has only in-frame clones and leaves some out. The repertoire holds around 80,000 clones, with around three quarters as singletons. Sequenced here: PBMCs, sampled before any cancer treatment. Source of these receptors: a man aged 40 to 70 with stage II squamous cell lung carcinoma. Both conserved end residues are part of each CDR3. D genes are given only for firm matches. Not every row has a clone size; where given, it reads once, few, many or a size class.

TRBJ1-5 | many | TRBV6-5 | - | CASSYDPGNQPQHF | TGTGCCAGCAGTTATGATCCGGGGAACCAGCCCCAGCATTTT
TRBJ1-2 | - | TRBV5-1 | TRBD1 | CASSPGTGESGYTF | TGCGCCAGCAGCCCCGGGACAGGGGAATCTGGCTACACCTTC
TRBJ1-5 | - | TRBV9 | - | CASIGNEDNQPQHF | TGTGCCAGCATTGGAAATGAAGACAATCAGCCCCAGCATTTT
TRBJ2-1 | - | TRBV11-2 | - | CASSLVVTSGNEQFF | TGTGCCAGCAGCTTAGTCGTGACTAGTGGCAATGAGCAGTTCTTC
TRBJ1-2 | - | TRBV9 | - | CASSVEALRDSDGYTF | TGTGCCAGCAGCGTAGAAGCGTTACGGGATAGTGATGGCTACACCTTC
TRBJ2-7 | - | TRBV5-4 | - | CASSLRLSDPYEQYF | TGTGCCAGCAGCTTGAGACTTTCAGACCCCTACGAGCAGTACTTC
TRBJ2-7 | - | TRBV7-9 | - | CASSPGYEQYF | TGTGCCAGCAGCCCAGGCTACGAGCAGTACTTC
TRBJ2-7 | - | TRBV9 | - | CASSPAGHFYEQYF | TGTGCCAGCAGCCCTGCGGGACACTTCTACGAGCAGTACTTC
TRBJ1-2 | - | TRBV6-1 | - | CASSEVVTTEGYGYTF | TGTGCCAGCAGTGAAGTGGTCACAACGGAAGGCTATGGCTACACCTTC
TRBJ2-1 | - | TRBV6-1 | TRBD2 | CASKGLQNEQFF | TGTGCCAGCAAGGGACTACAAAATGAGCAGTTCTTC
TRBJ1-1 | - | TRBV18 | - | CASSPPGARNTEAFF | TGTGCCAGCTCACCACCGGGGGCCCGGAACACTGAAGCTTTCTTT
TRBJ2-1 | - | TRBV5-5 | TRBD2 | CASSPGLAYNEQFF | TGTGCCAGCAGCCCGGGACTAGCGTACAATGAGCAGTTCTTC
TRBJ2-1 | once | TRBV7-2 | TRBD2 | CASSLGFERGYNEQFF | TGTGCCAGCAGCTTAGGATTCGAGCGGGGGTACAATGAGCAGTTCTTC
TRBJ2-7 | - | TRBV11-2 | - | CASSSNTGGLRAHEQYF | TGTGCCAGCAGCTCTAATACTGGGGGCCTCCGTGCCCACGAGCAGTACTTC
TRBJ1-2 | - | TRBV5-1 | - | CASSETRQSGYTF | TGCGCCAGCAGCGAAACTAGACAGAGTGGCTACACCTTC
TRBJ2-2 | - | TRBV28 | - | CASSLWRGNTGELFF | TGTGCCAGCAGTTTATGGCGGGGGAACACCGGGGAGCTGTTTTTT
TRBJ2-3 | once | TRBV5-1 | - | CASSLEGLSRAQYF | TGCGCCAGCAGCTTGGAGGGCCTTTCGAGGGCGCAGTATTTT
TRBJ2-7 | - | TRBV5-4 | - | CASSSLSRGAPYEQYF | TGTGCCAGCAGCTCCCTAAGCCGGGGGGCCCCCTACGAGCAGTACTTC
TRBJ2-3 | once | TRBV4-1 | - | CASSLTPSTDTQYF | TGCGCCAGCAGCCTTACACCGAGCACAGATACGCAGTATTTT
TRBJ2-7 | - | TRBV27 | TRBD2 | CASSPTSGGASPEQYF | TGTGCCAGCAGTCCGACTAGCGGGGGGGCCAGTCCCGAGCAGTACTTC
TRBJ2-1 | - | TRBV5-5 | - | CASSLGLVNEQFF | TGTGCCAGCAGCTTGGGGCTAGTGAATGAGCAGTTCTTC
TRBJ2-1 | - | TRBV5-5 | - | CASSKSGRYNEQFF | TGTGCCAGCAGTAAATCGGGGAGGTACAATGAGCAGTTCTTC
TRBJ1-5 | - | TRBV19 | - | CASSIGLPDQPQHF | TGTGCCAGTAGTATAGGGCTGCCCGATCAGCCCCAGCATTTT
TRBJ2-1 | - | TRBV19 | - | CASSIAGTDYNEQFF | TGTGCCAGTAGTATAGCAGGGACTGATTACAATGAGCAGTTCTTC
TRBJ1-6 | - | TRBV13 | - | CASSFFGSSYNSPLHF | TGTGCCAGCAGCTTTTTTGGAAGCTCCTATAATTCACCCCTCCACTTT
TRBJ1-2 | - | TRBV15 | - | CATSRDSLGGYTF | TGTGCCACCAGCAGAGATAGCTTGGGGGGCTACACCTTC
TRBJ1-5 | - | TRBV28 | - | CASSFPASGEGDQPQHF | TGTGCCAGCAGTTTTCCTGCCTCAGGGGAGGGAGATCAGCCCCAGCATTTT
TRBJ2-7 | - | TRBV6-5 | - | CASSSRMYEQYF | TGTGCCAGCAGTTCGAGAATGTACGAGCAGTACTTC
TRBJ2-3 | - | TRBV28 | - | CASSLASLWDTQYF | TGTGCCAGCAGTTTAGCCTCACTGTGGGATACGCAGTATTTT
TRBJ1-4 | once | TRBV5-5 | TRBD1 | CASSFSTGTGHEKLFF | TGTGCCAGCAGCTTTTCAACCGGGACAGGTCATGAAAAACTGTTTTTT
TRBJ2-1 | - | TRBV19 | - | CASSTGTTYNEQFF | TGTGCCAGTAGTACCGGGACGACCTACAATGAGCAGTTCTTC
TRBJ1-1 | few | TRBV19 | TRBD1 | CASTYGTGPQGTEAFF | TGTGCCAGTACTTACGGGACAGGGCCGCAGGGGACTGAAGCTTTCTTT
TRBJ2-1 | - | TRBV5-8 | - | CASSPGAHSYNEQFF | TGTGCCAGCAGTCCAGGGGCCCACTCCTACAATGAGCAGTTCTTC
TRBJ1-1 | - | TRBV27 | - | CASSSKRTAAAFF | TGTGCCAGCAGTTCTAAACGGACAGCGGCGGCTTTCTTT
TRBJ1-2 | - | TRBV18 | TRBD1 | CASSPRTTGGTLYGYTF | TGTGCCAGCTCACCCCGTACGACAGGGGGCACCCTGTATGGCTACACCTTC
TRBJ2-5 | - | TRBV5-1 | - | CASSLGDGVETQYF | TGCGCCAGCAGCTTGGGGGACGGGGTCGAGACCCAGTACTTC
TRBJ2-3 | - | TRBV14 | TRBD1 | CASSQLQGARADTQYF | TGTGCCAGCAGCCAGCTGCAGGGGGCCCGGGCAGATACGCAGTATTTT
TRBJ2-3 | - | TRBV19 | - | CASKLRLNTDTQYF | TGTGCCAGTAAGTTAAGACTGAACACAGATACGCAGTATTTT
TRBJ2-7 | - | TRBV7-8 | - | CASSLRRELSYEQYF | TGTGCCAGCAGCTTAAGGAGGGAACTCTCCTACGAGCAGTACTTC
TRBJ1-2 | - | TRBV5-6 | TRBD1 | CASSPPPQGNDYGYTF | TGTGCCAGCAGCCCCCCCCCACAGGGGAATGACTATGGCTACACCTTC
TRBJ2-5 | - | TRBV5-1 | - | CASSWGDTQETQYF | TGCGCCAGCAGCTGGGGTGACACCCAAGAGACCCAGTACTTC
TRBJ2-1 | - | TRBV5-1 | - | CASSFLPPGGQSSYNEQFF | TGCGCCAGCAGCTTCCTTCCCCCTGGAGGGCAAAGCTCCTACAATGAGCAGTTCTTC
TRBJ2-4 | - | TRBV27 | - | CASSLRSDQNIQYF | TGTGCCAGCAGTTTACGTTCAGACCAAAACATTCAGTACTTC
TRBJ1-5 | - | TRBV30 | - | CAWSLGGAPTDQPQHF | TGTGCCTGGAGTTTGGGCGGGGCTCCTACCGATCAGCCCCAGCATTTT
TRBJ1-2 | - | TRBV19 | - | CASSLLDRLGYTF | TGTGCCAGTAGTCTCCTCGACCGACTGGGCTACACCTTC